These 4 T cell receptor beta chains originate from one sample sequenced in a study of blood T cell repertoires in COVID-19. Clones were read by immunoSEQ multiplex PCR, and TCRdb kept only the in-frame ones, dropping some. The sample lists roughly 300,000 clones, 70% to 90% occurring once. Sequences were obtained from PBMCs or T cells enriched from blood (not recorded which). The receptors shown here come from a woman in her twenties or thirties who had recovered from COVID-19.

The gene calls are TRBV4-3 and TRBJ2-2; no definite D call. Deletions cut 0 bases from V and 5 bases from J, with 7 bases between. Germline V gene lookup returns CDR1 LGHNA and CDR2 YSLEER. The CDR3 is made up of 14 amino acids. The CDR3 region is CASSQDWRTGELFF. The DNA for the CDR3 is TGCGCCAGCAGCCAAGACTGGCGGACCGGGGAGCTGTTTTTT.

The J gene is TRBJ1-6, the V gene TRBV5-6; no reliable D call. The CDR3 consists of 18 residues. Between the trimmed V and J ends, which lost 1 base and 0 bases, there was a span of 14 bases. CDR1 and CDR2 from the germline V gene are SGHDT and YYEEEE. Written as DNA, the CDR3 is TGTGCCAGCAGCTTGTTTGGGCTGGGGAGCTCCTATAATTCACCCCTCCACTTT. It specifies CASSLFGLGSSYNSPLHF. Using reference TRBV5-6 and TRBJ1-6 for the parts outside the CDR3, the full variable domain is DAGVTQSPTHLIKTRGQQVTLRCSPKSGHDTVSWYQQALGQGPQFIFQYYEEEERQRGNFPDRFSGHQFPNYSSELNVNALLLGDSALYLCASSLFGLGSSYNSPLHFGNGTRLTVT.

CDR3 sequence reads: CASQDRHSGNTIYF. The CDR3 region has the DNA TGTGCCAGCCAGGACAGGCACTCTGGAAACACCATATATTTT. This chain joins TRBV7-8 and TRBJ1-3, with 7 bases identical to TRBD1. The CDR3 totals 14 residues. The trim removed 8 bases at V and 0 bases at J, leaving 4 bases unmatched. Germline CDR1 and CDR2: SGHVS and FQNEAQ. Full variable domain (rest looked up from reference TRBV7-8 and TRBJ1-3): GAGVSQSPRYKVAKRGQDVALRCDPISGHVSLFWYQQALGQGPEFLTYFQNEAQLDKSGLPSDRFFAERPEGSVSTLKIQRTQQEDSAVYLCASQDRHSGNTIYFGEGSWLTVV.

This chain connects TRBV13 to TRBJ2-5; 8 nucleotides match TRBD2. The CDR3 contains 15 residues. V shed 4 bases and J 4 bases; nucleotides not matched to a gene: 8. The germline V gene has CDR1 PRHDT and CDR2 FYEKMQ (reference sequence). The CDR3 DNA reads TGTGCCAGCAGCTCATTAGCGGGACCTAGAGAGACCCAGTACTTC. Translated, it gives CASSSLAGPRETQYF.